This T cell receptor beta chain was observed in a study of tumor-infiltrating lymphocytes in primary liver carcinoma. As for the study in general: Subjects consisted of male and female patients aged 30 to 69 years.

A primer in the constant region served to generate TCR beta cDNA from 500 ng of total RNA. Three nested multiplex PCR rounds, a slightly modified ARM-PCR, produced the libraries for TCR beta. One entry per CDR3 protein results from TCRdb running MiXCR on the multiplex PCR reads. Among 100,000 or so distinct CDR3 sequences, 82% were seen once, and the ten largest hold approximately 20%. It was from roughly 20-30 mg of unsorted bulk tissue that RNA and DNA were co-extracted. Researchers took samples from five separate regions of each tumor. In the case of this clonotype: Its antigen is as yet unknown.

Study-level findings and limits: Presence in all five tumor regions was observed for only about 7-24% of top clones.

The clonotype originates from a man aged 35 to 55 with primary liver carcinoma and hepatitis B virus infection. Sequencing was carried out using liver tumor tissue from sampling region 3. Documented subset: tumor region T3, left-lateral pole.

The DNA of the CDR3 is TGTGCCAGCAGATCCGGACGGCTGTACGCACGCGAGCAGTACTTC. Translation: CASRSGRLYAREQYF. The chain carries TRBV11-2 and TRBJ2-7; D ambiguous. The CDR3 contains 15 residues. Looked up from germline, CDR1 is SGHAT and CDR2 is FQNNGV. Trimming took off 6 bases at V and 6 bases at J, with 21 bases between the two ends.